This TCR beta chain derives from a study of blood T cells in healthy people across ages. CDR1 is SQVTM and CDR2 is ANQGSEA in the germline V gene. Trimming removed 1 base at V and 2 bases at J, with 8 bases between. The CDR3 has 14 amino acids. Together with a sample-barcoded 5' primer, a J-beta primer mix was included in a second PCR lasting roughly 6 to 12 cycles. TCRdb reprocessed the 5' RACE reads via MiXCR and lists one record per CDR3 protein. The top ten hold 30% of the sample, which has 720,000 or so distinct CDR3 sequences, 40% to 45% seen once. The sequence was collected from an elderly man in good health. The sequenced sample consisted of blood. The rearrangement links TRBV29-1 to TRBJ2-2, with no clear D. The CDR3: CSVEGTPNTGELFF. CDR3 in DNA: TGCAGCGTTGAAGGTACACCAAACACCGGGGAGCTGTTTTTT.